This TCR beta chain was captured by sequencing in a study of T cell repertoires in cytomegalovirus infection. Overall study: CMV infection together with matching HLA type was indicated by public TCR beta signatures. Study results and caveats: Clonotypes of TCR beta that were HLA-C-restricted and CMV-specific dominated the ex vivo response. Frequencies of public TCR beta families were cumulated, and this identified carriers of CMV plus the relevant HLA.

The germline CDR1 and CDR2 sequences are LNHDA and SQIVND (reference sequence). Deletions cut 5 bases from V and 2 bases from J, with 10 bases between. There are 13 residues in the CDR3. In regard to this clonotype: Its antigen is undetermined.

TCRdb re-called the reads through MiXCR, storing one row per CDR3 protein. Of about 200,000 distinct CDR3 sequences in the sample, 7.5% to 10% are singletons; the top ten hold about 4.6%. The chain links TRBV19 to TRBJ2-7; D possibly corresponds to TRBD2 (6 bases). The sequence came from a human donor in good health (CMV status not recorded). Some clones in this sample may be carry-over from other donors' samples. Material for sequencing was PBMCs. CDR3 in amino acids: CASSSSGAYEQYF. Written as DNA, the CDR3 is TGTGCCAGTAGTTCGTCGGGGGCCTACGAGCAGTACTTC.